This passage covers 15 T cell receptor beta chains from one sample sequenced in a study of blood T cell repertoires in COVID-19 (dated by TCRdb to 2020 to 2021). Library preparation used the immunoSEQ multiplex PCR assay. The source is immuneACCESS, and TCRdb retained only in-frame sequences with V and J called. Part of the clones is not carried over; for the studies checked, unresolved V genes explain less than half of this, and the remainder is unexplained. The sample table shows about 130,000 clones, and around three quarters are seen once. About 40% of the sample lies in the top ten. Material for sequencing was peripheral blood. These receptors were collected from a man between 35 and 55 years old with active or convalescent COVID-19.

V usage is TRBV13 and J usage is TRBJ1-2, with 12 positions matching TRBD1. Trimming cost V 5 bases and J 2 bases; bases outside gene matches: 9. Germline lookup yields CDR1 PRHDT and CDR2 FYEKMQ (reference sequence). The CDR3 is 17 residues long. Here the CDR3 reads CASSSRDRGLTNYGYTF. CDR3 coding DNA: TGTGCCAGCAGCAGCCGGGACAGGGGGCTAACCAACTATGGCTACACCTTC.

V is TRBV5-1 and J is TRBJ1-4; TRBD1 aligns across 7 bases. The junction had 2 bases not matched to a gene; V was cut back by 0 bases and J by 3 bases. This CDR3 has 15 amino acids. The germline CDR1 and CDR2 sequences are SGHRS and YFSETQ. DNA of the CDR3: TGCGCCAGCAGCTTGGGGGGGACAGCTAATGAAAAACTGTTTTTT. Translation gives CASSLGGTANEKLFF. Looking up the rest from reference TRBV5-1 and TRBJ1-4 gives the full variable domain: KAGVTQTPRYLIKTRGQQVTLSCSPISGHRSVSWYQQTPGQGLQFLFEYFSETQRNKGNFPGRFSGRQFSNSRSEMNVSTLELGDSALYLCASSLGGTANEKLFFGSGTQLSVL.

CDR3 protein: CASSRLANNEQFF. CDR3 DNA: TGTGCCAGCAGTCGCCTAGCGAACAATGAGCAGTTCTTC. The chain joins TRBV14 to TRBJ2-1; D is perhaps TRBD2 (6 bases). Trimming removed 6 bases from V and 5 bases from J, with 11 bases in between. This CDR3 has 13 residues. Germline values: CDR1 SGHDN, CDR2 FVKESK.

V and J are TRBV11-2 and TRBJ1-1; 7 bases are shared with TRBD1. The CDR3 is 18 residues long. Germline values: CDR1 SGHAT, CDR2 FQNNGV. V was clipped by 0 bases and J by 1 base; unmatched bases: 11. This chain's CDR3 is CASSLDIMAAGGNTEAFF. The CDR3 DNA reads TGTGCCAGCAGCTTAGATATTATGGCGGCAGGGGGGAACACTGAAGCTTTCTTT. The whole variable domain, filled in from reference TRBV11-2 and TRBJ1-1, reads EAGVAQSPRYKIIEKRQSVAFWCNPISGHATLYWYQQILGQGPKLLIQFQNNGVVDDSQLPKDRFSAERLKGVDSTLKIQPAKLEDSAVYLCASSLDIMAAGGNTEAFFGQGTRLTVV.

The J gene is TRBJ1-5, the V gene TRBV6-6, with D maybe TRBD1 (5 bases). V lost 6 bases to trimming and J lost 2 bases, with 11 bases between them. The CDR3 runs to 14 residues. CDR1 MNHNY and CDR2 SVGAGI come from the germline V gene (reference sequence). Here the CDR3 reads CASRLREGNQPQHF. The CDR3 DNA is TGTGCCAGCAGGCTCAGGGAGGGCAATCAGCCCCAGCATTTT.

Comments on this clone: An end of the junction does not agree with germline; a read error may underlie this. The chain carries TRBV5-1 and TRBJ2-7; tentative D call: TRBD1 (6 bases). The CDR3 length is 14 residues. Germline assignment: CDR1 SGHRS and CDR2 YFSETQ. The chain's CDR3 is CANSLTGYPLEQYF. The CDR3 coding sequence is TGCGCCAACAGCTTGACAGGTTACCCACTAGAGCAGTACTTC. Filled out from reference TRBV5-1 and TRBJ2-7, the complete variable domain reads KAGVTQTPRYLIKTRGQQVTLSCSPISGHRSVSWYQQTPGQGLQFLFEYFSETQRNKGNFPGRFSGRQFSNSRSEMNVSTLELGDSALYLCANSLTGYPLEQYFGPGTRLTVT.

This rearrangement joins TRBV6-1 to TRBJ1-5; no clear D gene. Trimming cost V 2 bases and J 0 bases, with 8 bases left between them. The CDR3 is made up of 15 amino acids. Germline-derived CDR1 and CDR2 are MNHNS and SASEGT. CDR3 bases: TGTGCCAGCAGTGAACATGTTCATAGCAATCAGCCCCAGCATTTT. Translated, it gives CASSEHVHSNQPQHF.

This clone has only a few counts. This chain links TRBV5-6 with TRBJ2-6, with a weak D call TRBD2 (6 bases). CDR1 is SGHDT and CDR2 is YYEEEE in the germline V gene. Trimming shortened V by 0 bases and J by 2 bases, and 6 bases separated the two germline ends. This CDR3 has 15 amino acids. The CDR3 nucleotides read TGTGCCAGCAGCTTGGCGGGGGCTGGGGCCAACGTCCTGACTTTC. Residues: CASSLAGAGANVLTF.

The chain carries TRBV3-1 (or the pseudogene TRBV3-2) and TRBJ1-1; no clear D gene. With 1 base removed from V and 8 bases from J, the gap between germline ends came to 14 bases. The CDR3 is 14 residues long. The V gene's germline CDR1 is LGHDT and CDR2 YNNKEL (reference sequence). CDR3 in DNA: TGTGCCAGCAGCCAAGGATTCGGGCGGGGAGAAGCTTTCTTT. Its translation: CASSQGFGRGEAFF.

The gene calls are TRBV19 and TRBJ1-1; TRBD1 aligns across 8 bases. This CDR3 is built from 15 residues. Trimming at V came to 5 bases and at J to 6 bases, leaving 11 bases not matched to a gene. CDR1 is LNHDA, CDR2 SQIVND, per germline (reference sequence). The CDR3 DNA reads as TGTGCCAGTAGTCCCGACAGGGGACTTTTTTCTGAAGCTTTCTTT. It is translated as CASSPDRGLFSEAFF.

In its sample, this clone was seen once. The chain has TRBV11-3 and TRBJ2-1, with 8 nucleotides matching TRBD1. CDR1 SGHNT and CDR2 YENEEA come from the germline V gene. This CDR3 contains 15 residues. V shed 5 bases, J shed 1 base, and the junction held 4 bases outside the gene matches. Here the CDR3 reads CASSPRTGSYNEQFF. The CDR3 DNA follows: TGTGCCAGCAGCCCCCGGACAGGGTCCTACAATGAGCAGTTCTTC.

The chain joins TRBV28 to TRBJ1-5; 10 bases are a match to TRBD1. This CDR3 contains 15 residues. V lost 8 bases and J lost 3; bases outside the gene matches: 7. Germline V lookup: CDR1 MDHEN, CDR2 SYDVKM. As DNA, the CDR3 is TGTGCCAGCCGCGTCGGGACAGGGGTCAATCAGCCCCAGCATTTT. Its protein product is CASRVGTGVNQPQHF.

The chain joins TRBV6-6 to TRBJ1-1, with D hard to call. The CDR3 totals 16 residues. Trimming cost V 2 bases and J 0 bases, with 13 bases left between them. The V gene's germline CDR1 is MNHNY and CDR2 SVGAGI (reference sequence). The CDR3 protein is CASSYIQLSMNTEAFF. CDR3 sequence (DNA): TGTGCCAGCAGTTACATACAGCTTTCCATGAACACTGAAGCTTTCTTT.

V usage is TRBV24-1 and J usage is TRBJ2-3; 8 nucleotides agree with TRBD1. The V segment lost 4 bases and the J segment 7 bases; nucleotides outside the gene matches: 12. The germline V gene has CDR1 KGHDR and CDR2 SFDVKD. The CDR3 has 16 amino acids. For the CDR3, the DNA is TGTGCCACCAGTGAAGCTAGCATCACAGGGGGTAATACGCAGTATTTT. Translation: CATSEASITGGNTQYF.

V is TRBV7-9 and J is TRBJ1-1; TRBD1 is a possible D gene (5 bases). Germline lookup yields CDR1 SEHNR and CDR2 FQNEAQ (reference sequence). This CDR3 spans 13 amino acids. V shed 2 bases and J shed 9 bases, with 13 bases lying between them. The CDR3 reads CASSLKQGSKAFF. The DNA for the CDR3 is TGTGCCAGCAGCTTAAAGCAGGGCTCTAAAGCTTTCTTT.